This TCR beta chain was found in a study of blood T cell repertoires in COVID-19 (dated by TCRdb to about 2020). Background on the whole study: Samples covering the acute and convalescent phases of COVID-19 were provided by collaborators in the United States, Italy and Spain. The prospective study material was composed of cDNA or gDNA derived from T cells, B-cell-depleted T cells, or PBMCs. The dataset comprised deeply sampled blood TCRbeta repertoires from subjects exposed to, actively infected with, or recovered from COVID-19. A freely available public database, intended as a resource for researchers studying the immune response to SARS-CoV-2, is where the repertoires were released. Samples were obtained from the ongoing ImmuneRACE study (first 160 participants) and from about 1,300 subjects provided by 6 global collaborators. Sample metadata almost always included a de-identified subject ID, COVID-19 status, age in years and sex. HLA class I and class II types, where available, came from metadata supplied by the sample provider rather than from assay-based typing. The full study reports these points: How much clinical and demographic metadata was included differed by source and by participant, and the metadata was provided uncurated.

TCRbeta CDR3 regions were amplified from genomic DNA using the immunoSEQ Assay, a bias-controlled multiplex PCR. The source study handled its data this way. The number of nucleated cells in each sample was estimated from the amplification of reference gene primers within the assay. Sequence reads were collapsed and filtered to measure the absolute abundance of every unique TCRbeta CDR3 rearrangement. For each sample, productive Simpson clonality was calculated as the square root of Simpson's diversity index across productive rearrangements. Here the immuneACCESS table is served through TCRdb, limited to in-frame sequences with V and J called. Missing clones are a known gap in these copies; in checked studies unresolved V genes cover under half, and the rest lacks a known reason. D and trimming were read from the DNA, whereas the V and J calls and clone size are those reported in that table. Across this sample there are hundreds of thousands of clones, with 85% to 90% seen only once. The biggest ten clones account for over 2% of the sample.

CDR1 is given as MDHEN and CDR2 as SYDVKM, both from the germline V gene. Including cysteine and phenylalanine, the CDR3 has 15 amino acids. Solely the CDR3 DNA is kept, with 45 bases framed from the first base. Trimming takes 6 bases from V and 4 bases from J, and the germline ends sit 18 bases apart. Participants in the prospective study were aged about 18 to 95 years, lived in over 20 United States geographic areas, and enrolled through a virtual design. In the prospective study, cohorts were assigned on the basis of participant-reported clinical history obtained from a screening survey and a study questionnaire. Recovered participants in ImmuneRACE Cohort 3 were defined as having two consecutive negative NP/OP PCR tests, clearance from a healthcare professional, or resolution of symptoms. Each participant in the prospective study had whole blood, serum and a nasopharyngeal or oropharyngeal swab collected by mobile phlebotomists. Over a roughly 2-month period, participants in the prospective study had the option of providing additional blood draws and questionnaires. Before DNA extraction, prospective study blood samples were shipped either frozen or at room temperature.

Comments on this clone: Its antigen remains unidentified. Base qualities are not recorded, but no much larger clone differs from it by a single base.

The sequence joins TRBV28 to TRBJ2-5, with TRBD1 tentatively as D gene (5 bases match). The sequence came from a woman aged 18 to 35 who had recovered from COVID-19. Material for sequencing was PBMCs or T cells enriched from blood (not recorded which). CDR3 reads: CASSEVGVLSETQYF. The DNA sequence reads TGTGCCAGCAGCGAGGTAGGGGTCTTATCAGAGACCCAGTACTTC. Reference TRBV28 and TRBJ2-5 genes cover what lies past the CDR3, so the full variable domain is DVKVTQSSRYLVKRTGEKVFLECVQDMDHENMFWYRQDPGLGLRLIYFSYDVKMKEKGDIPEGYSVSREKKERFSLILESASTNQTSMYLCASSEVGVLSETQYFGPGTRLLVL.